This T cell receptor (delta chain) was sequenced in a study of γδ T cells in repeated Plasmodium falciparum infection. For the study at large: Donors were malaria-exposed Malian children or age- and gender-matched Australian children. Timepoints: baseline, immediately before selected infections, and 21 days after every infection.

This clone turned up a few times. With a much larger clone just one base away, this may be a read error. Sequencing covered both gamma and delta TCR chains per sample. TCRdb called clones from the multiplex PCR reads again using CATT. The sample includes roughly 48,000 delta-chain clones, around 1.6% of them seen just once. The germline gives CDR1 TSWWSYY, CDR2 QGS. The CDR3 has 19 residues. With 1 base clipped from V and 7 bases from J, the junction kept 17 bases outside the gene matches. Vgamma9/Vdelta2+ and Vdelta2-negative gammadelta T cells were flow-sorted from PBMC for bulk sequencing. The sequencing sample was made of gamma-delta T cells from blood. The source of this sequence is a pool of human donors (malaria-infected and uninfected, not separated). The chain joins TRDV1 to TRDJ1; 11 positions agree with TRDD3. TCRdb gives no J gene; it was assigned here by matching the DNA to germline. CDR3 amino acids: CALGEPRPSLLGDSFKLIF. The DNA for the CDR3 is TGTGCTCTTGGGGAACCCCGGCCTTCCCTACTGGGGGATAGTTTTAAACTCATCTTT.